Described below is a single T cell receptor beta chain sequence and its context. The data originate from a study of cytomegalovirus exposure and HLA in healthy donors. Use of 60 Vbeta and 13 Jbeta primers characterized the PCR. Sequencing used immunoSEQ multiplex PCR; TCRdb keeps in-frame clones, though not all of them. The sample carries 200,000 to 250,000 clones, approximately 84% recorded once. Sequenced material: PBMCs. The sequence derives from a middle-aged woman in good health and CMV-seronegative.

CDR3 sequence reads: CASSAIGGGLYEQYF. The CDR3 coding sequence is TGTGCCAGCAGCGCGATAGGGGGTGGGCTCTACGAGCAGTACTTC. The chain employs TRBV11-2 and TRBJ2-5, with D possibly TRBD1 on 6 matching bases. The J call may be faulty, since TRBJ2-7 better matches the DNA end. CDR1 is SGHAT, CDR2 FQNNGV, per germline. This CDR3 contains 15 residues.